Included here is one T cell receptor (beta chain) sequence, with context. Seattle patients were enrolled while actively infected and followed longitudinally. These data come from a study of blood T cell repertoires in COVID-19. Study overall: From T cells, B-cell-depleted T cells, or PBMCs came the material, which was cDNA or gDNA.

V was clipped by 0 bases and J by 5 bases, with 25 bases between them. Germline V gives CDR1 MRHNA, CDR2 SNTAGT. The CDR3 sequence is 19 residues long. In the study's own analysis: By means of reference gene primer amplification, nucleated cell counts were estimated. Repertoires were generated with immunoSEQ multiplex PCR, while TCRdb's copy carries only in-frame clones and drops some. V and J calls and clone size come straight from that table; D and trimming were deduced from the DNA. This table holds 400,000 to 450,000 clones, 70% to 90% found once. Sequenced material: peripheral blood. The chain couples TRBV6-4 to TRBJ1-1; weak D call: TRBD1 (5 bases). The sequence was obtained from a woman aged 40 to 50 with COVID-19, enrolled during active disease. This chain's CDR3 is CASSDSKRLTVKWGTEAFF. CDR3 DNA sequence: TGTGCCAGCAGTGACTCGAAGAGGTTGACAGTCAAATGGGGTACTGAAGCTTTCTTT.